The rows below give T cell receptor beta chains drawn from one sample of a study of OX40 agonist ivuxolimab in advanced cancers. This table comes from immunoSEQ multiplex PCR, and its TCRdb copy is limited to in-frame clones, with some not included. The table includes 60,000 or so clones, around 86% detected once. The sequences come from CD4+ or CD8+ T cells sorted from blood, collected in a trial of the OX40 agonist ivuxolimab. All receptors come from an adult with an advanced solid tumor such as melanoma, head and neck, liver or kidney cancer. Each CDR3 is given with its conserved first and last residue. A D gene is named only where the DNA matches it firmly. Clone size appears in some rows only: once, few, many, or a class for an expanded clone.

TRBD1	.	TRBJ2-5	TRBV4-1	CASRGNTGTGGAFGVVETQYF	TGCGCCAGCAGGGGTAATACCGGGACAGGGGGCGCATTTGGGGTAGTGGAGACCCAGTACTTC
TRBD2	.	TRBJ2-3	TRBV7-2	CASTLSGGGTDTQYF	TGTGCCAGCACCCTTAGCGGGGGGGGCACAGATACGCAGTATTTT
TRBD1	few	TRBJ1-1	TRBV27	CASSLKAWGTVNTEAFF	TGTGCCAGCAGTTTAAAGGCGTGGGGGACAGTTAACACTGAAGCTTTCTTT
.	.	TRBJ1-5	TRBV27	CASSLSPRAGNQPQHF	TGTGCCAGCAGTTTATCCCCCAGGGCTGGCAATCAGCCCCAGCATTTT
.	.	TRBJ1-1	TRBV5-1	CASSNQGNTEAFF	TGCGCCAGCAGCAACCAGGGGAACACTGAAGCTTTCTTT
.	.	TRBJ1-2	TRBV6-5	CASNPKGRGNGYTF	TGTGCCAGCAACCCAAAGGGGCGCGGGAATGGCTACACCTTC
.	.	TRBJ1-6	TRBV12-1	CASSFEIRVRGPINSPLHF	TGTGCCAGCAGCTTTGAAATCCGAGTCAGGGGGCCCATCAATTCACCCCTCCACTTT
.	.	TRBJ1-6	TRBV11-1	CASSSAGNSPLHF	TGTGCCAGCAGCTCCGCTGGGAATTCACCCCTCCACTTT
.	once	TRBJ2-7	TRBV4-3	CASSQEGPGPSISYEQYF	TGCGCCAGCAGCCAAGAAGGACCGGGACCGTCTATCTCCTACGAGCAGTACTTC
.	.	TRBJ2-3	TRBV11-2	CASSPLGSHQSDTQYF	TGTGCCAGCAGCCCCCTAGGCAGTCACCAGTCAGATACGCAGTATTTT
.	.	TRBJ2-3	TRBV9	CASSALVPSDTQYF	TGTGCCAGCAGCGCGCTCGTCCCTTCGGACACGCAGTATTTT
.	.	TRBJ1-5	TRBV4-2	CASSQEDINQPQHF	TGTGCCAGCAGCCAAGAGGACATTAATCAGCCCCAGCATTTT
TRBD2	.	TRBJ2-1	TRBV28	CASSPRTSGYNEQFF	TGTGCCAGCAGTCCGCGGACTAGCGGATACAATGAGCAGTTCTTC